One sample yielded the 25 T cell receptor beta chains listed below, sequenced in a study of cytomegalovirus exposure and HLA in healthy donors. PCR primers comprised 60 Vbeta and 13 Jbeta primers. Measured with immunoSEQ multiplex PCR; TCRdb has only the in-frame clones, and not every one. Found here are under 45,000 clones, approximately 80% of them singletons; the top ten hold 1.4%. Sequencing used PBMCs. The receptors here all came from a man aged 25 to 45 in good health and CMV-seronegative.

This chain connects TRBV18 to TRBJ2-5; maybe TRBD2 (6 bases). Looked up from germline, CDR1 is KGHSH and CDR2 is LQKENI. CDR3 length: 13 residues. Deletions cut 6 bases from V and 1 base from J, with 9 bases between. The CDR3 sequence is CASSGTFQETQYF. The DNA of the CDR3 is TGTGCCAGCTCTGGGACTTTCCAAGAGACCCAGTACTTC.

The J gene is TRBJ2-2, the V gene TRBV5-3; TRBD2 matches at 9 bases. TRBV5-3 qualifies as an ORF whose function is uncertain. The CDR3 spans 21 residues. Unmatched junction bases numbered 18, after V lost 0 bases and J lost 3 bases. The CDR3 protein is CARSLDLRGFAGGRDTGELFF. In nucleotides, the CDR3 is TGTGCCAGAAGCTTGGACCTGCGGGGATTTGCGGGAGGGCGTGACACCGGGGAGCTGTTTTTT.

This chain joins TRBV5-4 and TRBJ2-7, with TRBD2 matching 14 bases. V was clipped by 3 bases and J by 4 bases; unmatched bases: 3. The CDR3 spans 15 residues. CDR1 is SGHNT and CDR2 is YYREEE in the germline V gene (reference sequence). The CDR3 region has the DNA TGTGCCAGCAGCTCGGGACTAGCGGGAGTTTACGAGCAGTACTTC. Translated, it gives CASSSGLAGVYEQYF.

The chain is built from TRBV18 and TRBJ2-1; 8 bases are shared with TRBD2. The length of the CDR3 is 17 residues. The trim removed 4 bases at V and 0 bases at J, leaving 8 bases unmatched. The V gene's germline CDR1 is KGHSH and CDR2 LQKENI. The CDR3 coding sequence is TGTGCCAGCTCACTTACCCGGGGGGGTAGCTCCTACAATGAGCAGTTCTTC. It translates to CASSLTRGGSSYNEQFF.

The J gene is TRBJ2-5, the V gene TRBV9; no clear D gene. Trimming removed 0 bases from V and 2 bases from J, with 5 bases in between. The CDR3 covers 13 residues. CDR1 and CDR2 (germline): SGDLS, YYNGEE. The CDR3 is CASSVDSQETQYF. In nucleotides, the CDR3 is TGTGCCAGCAGCGTAGACAGTCAAGAGACCCAGTACTTC.

The chain is built from TRBV5-4 and TRBJ2-7, with TRBD2 identical over 13 bases. CDR3 size: 15 residues. The germline V gene encodes CDR1 SGHNT and CDR2 YYREEE (reference sequence). V was clipped by 1 base and J by 6 bases; unmatched bases: 4. Written as DNA, the CDR3 is TGTGCCAGCAGCTTGAACGGACTAGCGGGAGCCGAGCAGTACTTC. This encodes CASSLNGLAGAEQYF. Complete variable domain (other parts from reference TRBV5-4 and TRBJ2-7): ETGVTQSPTHLIKTRGQQVTLRCSSQSGHNTVSWYQQALGQGPQFIFQYYREEENGRGNFPPRFSGLQFPNYSSELNVNALELDDSALYLCASSLNGLAGAEQYFGPGTRLTVT.

The genes are TRBV28 and TRBJ2-1; D is perhaps TRBD1 (5 bases). Germline V gives CDR1 MDHEN, CDR2 SYDVKM. CDR3 length: 12 amino acids. The V and J ends lost 5 bases and 7 bases respectively, with 9 bases between them. In nucleotides, the CDR3 is TGTGCCAGCAGTGGCAGGGTAAATGAGCAGTTCTTC. Encoded protein: CASSGRVNEQFF.

The chain recombines TRBV6-5 with TRBJ2-3; D may be TRBD1 (6 bases). The V and J ends lost 5 bases and 0 bases respectively, with 9 bases between them. The CDR3 contains 14 residues. CDR1 MNHEY and CDR2 SVGAGI come from the germline V gene. CDR3 in DNA: TGTGCCAGCAGTCTACAGGGTAGCACAGATACGCAGTATTTT. Translation: CASSLQGSTDTQYF.

The chain uses TRBV5-6 and TRBJ1-1, with a possible D match to TRBD1 (6 bases). The CDR3 sequence is 12 residues long. The germline gives CDR1 SGHDT, CDR2 YYEEEE. V was pared by 4 bases and J by 4 bases, with 8 bases between. CDR3 coding DNA: TGTGCCAGCAGCCTACAGGGCACTGAAGCTTTCTTT. It specifies CASSLQGTEAFF.

The chain recombines TRBV5-1 with TRBJ2-3, with TRBD1 matching 9 bases. Per the germline V gene, CDR1 is SGHRS and CDR2 is YFSETQ. V was pared by 2 bases and J by 5 bases, with 3 bases of the junction left unmatched. CDR3 size: 14 residues. CDR3 DNA: TGCGCCAGCAGCTTACAGGGGGCCGGAGATACGCAGTATTTT. This sequence encodes CASSLQGAGDTQYF.

This clone was detected a few times. V is TRBV6-1 and J is TRBJ2-1, with TRBD2 as a possible D gene (6 bases). The CDR3 totals 16 residues. The V gene lost 1 base and the J gene lost 4 bases, with 14 bases spanning the gap. Germline CDR1 is MNHNS and CDR2 is SASEGT. CDR3 in amino acids: CASSEVAGTLYNEQFF. DNA for the CDR3: TGTGCCAGCAGTGAAGTGGCGGGGACTTTATACAATGAGCAGTTCTTC.

This chain joins TRBV4-2 and TRBJ1-5, with TRBD1 as a possible D gene (5 bases). Trimming pared 0 bases from V and 4 bases from J, leaving 10 bases between. The CDR3 totals 15 residues. Germline V gene sequence: CDR1 LGHNA, CDR2 YNFKEQ. The CDR3 DNA reads TGTGCCAGCAGCCAAGAAGACAGATTGAATCAGCCCCAGCATTTT. Translated: CASSQEDRLNQPQHF.

This clone occurred a few times. V and J are TRBV27 and TRBJ1-6; TRBD1 matches at 8 bases. CDR1 MNHEY and CDR2 SMNVEV come from the germline V gene (reference sequence). The CDR3 runs 14 residues. V shed 6 bases and J 10 bases; nucleotides not matched to a gene: 8. The CDR3 nucleotides are TGTGCCAGCAGACAGCAGGGGGCTTGGTCACCCCTCCACTTT. This codes for CASRQQGAWSPLHF.

The rearrangement joins TRBV11-2 to TRBJ2-7; TRBD2 aligns across 8 bases. CDR1 and CDR2 from the germline V gene are SGHAT and FQNNGV. The V and J ends lost 5 bases and 5 bases, in that order; junction bases with no gene match: 14. The CDR3 is made up of 16 amino acids. CDR3 sequence (DNA): TGTGCCAGCAGCACCGTACTAGCGGCTCAATTCCACGAGCAGTACTTC. This encodes CASSTVLAAQFHEQYF. The full variable domain, rest sourced from reference TRBV11-2 and TRBJ2-7, is EAGVAQSPRYKIIEKRQSVAFWCNPISGHATLYWYQQILGQGPKLLIQFQNNGVVDDSQLPKDRFSAERLKGVDSTLKIQPAKLEDSAVYLCASSTVLAAQFHEQYFGPGTRLTVT.

The J gene is TRBJ2-2, the V gene TRBV30; 9 nucleotides agree with TRBD2. The V segment lost 3 bases and the J segment 6 bases; nucleotides outside the gene matches: 8. This CDR3 comprises 15 residues. The germline V gene has CDR1 GTSNPN and CDR2 SVGIG (reference sequence). The DNA of the CDR3 is TGTGCCTGGAGAGTCCCTAGCGGGATGTCCGGGGAGCTGTTTTTT. Translated: CAWRVPSGMSGELFF.

V is TRBV28 and J is TRBJ1-3, with 9 positions matching TRBD1. Germline-derived CDR1 and CDR2 are MDHEN and SYDVKM. The ends lost 6 bases at V and 9 bases at J; junction bases unmatched: 9. The length of the CDR3 is 14 residues. The CDR3 region is CASRPRGQGTTIYF. The CDR3 DNA reads as TGTGCCAGCAGACCAAGGGGACAGGGTACCACCATATATTTT.

CDR3 amino acids: CASSLGQVEGEQYF. Here the CDR3 DNA reads TGCGCCAGCAGCTTAGGACAGGTCGAGGGCGAGCAGTACTTC. This chain uses TRBV5-1 with TRBJ2-7, with 7 bases matching TRBD1. The trim removed 2 bases at V and 6 bases at J, leaving 8 bases unmatched. CDR1 is SGHRS and CDR2 is YFSETQ in the germline V gene. The CDR3 has 14 amino acids.

The V gene is TRBV6-1, the J gene TRBJ1-5; TRBD1 matches at 8 bases. Germline lookup yields CDR1 MNHNS and CDR2 SASEGT. This CDR3 has 18 amino acids. The ends lost 0 bases at V and 2 bases at J; junction bases unmatched: 9. The CDR3 loop is CASSEATGVFYGNQPQHF. CDR3 nucleotide sequence: TGTGCCAGCAGTGAAGCGACAGGGGTGTTTTATGGCAATCAGCCCCAGCATTTT.

The J gene is TRBJ2-3, the V gene TRBV6-5; 11 positions match TRBD2. With V trimmed by 2 bases and J by 1 base, 2 bases remained unmatched. Germline V CDR1 and CDR2: MNHEY, SVGAGI. The CDR3 has 16 amino acids. In DNA form, the CDR3 reads TGTGCCAGCAGTTACCAGGGACTAGCGGGCACAGATACGCAGTATTTT. Protein product: CASSYQGLAGTDTQYF.

This rearrangement joins TRBV19 to TRBJ2-7; perhaps TRBD2 as D (5 bases). The germline V gene encodes CDR1 LNHDA and CDR2 SQIVND (reference sequence). V gave up 8 bases and J gave up 5 bases, with 10 bases separating them. The CDR3 extends over 11 amino acids. In DNA form, the CDR3 reads TGTGCCAGTCGGGCGGGTAACGAGCAGTACTTC. Its protein is CASRAGNEQYF.

This clone was recorded only once. The chain couples TRBV27 to TRBJ2-3, with 8 bases matching TRBD2. V lost 6 bases and J lost 3; bases outside the gene matches: 8. Germline loops: CDR1 MNHEY, CDR2 SMNVEV (reference sequence). This CDR3 contains 15 residues. CDR3 in DNA: TGTGCCAGCAGCTTGAGCGGGAGCGGAACAGATACGCAGTATTTT. Protein: CASSLSGSGTDTQYF.

The chain links TRBV5-4 to TRBJ2-7; 16 nucleotides align to TRBD2. Germline values: CDR1 SGHNT, CDR2 YYREEE (reference sequence). The CDR3 runs to 15 residues. With 4 bases clipped from V and 4 bases from J, the junction kept 2 bases outside the gene matches. The DNA for the CDR3 is TGTGCCAGCAGCCAGGGACTAGCGGGAGGGTACGAGCAGTACTTC. It is translated as CASSQGLAGGYEQYF.

The J gene is TRBJ1-2, the V gene TRBV7-2, with a tentative D call TRBD1 (6 bases). V was shortened by 1 base and J by 4 bases, with 19 bases between the two germline ends. CDR1 is SGHTA and CDR2 is FQGNSA in the germline V gene. This CDR3 has 17 amino acids. As DNA, the CDR3 is TGTGCCAGCAGCTTAGTGAGACAGGTTCTACTATCCTATGGCTACACCTTC. It yields the protein CASSLVRQVLLSYGYTF.

The genes are TRBV5-4 and TRBJ2-6; D unclear. The V gene's germline CDR1 is SGHNT and CDR2 YYREEE (reference sequence). CDR3 size: 15 residues. The V end was cut by 3 bases, the J end by 2 bases, with 9 bases between. CDR3 coding DNA: TGTGCCAGCAGCTCGCGGCAGACTGGGGCCAACGTCCTGACTTTC. As protein: CASSSRQTGANVLTF.

For the CDR3, the DNA is TGTGCCAGCAGTTACGTCGGACAGGGCCGCATAGGCTACACCTTC. It codes for CASSYVGQGRIGYTF. The rearrangement uses TRBV6-5 and TRBJ1-2; 8 bases are shared with TRBD1. This CDR3 comprises 15 residues. CDR1 and CDR2 (germline): MNHEY, SVGAGI. V was pared by 2 bases and J by 8 bases, with 10 bases of the junction left unmatched.